The 3 T cell receptor beta chains below all came from one sample that was sequenced in a study of blood T cell repertoires in COVID-19. Sequencing was performed with immunoSEQ multiplex PCR; in TCRdb, only in-frame clones are kept and a portion is missing. The sample carries a few hundred thousand clones, around 87% recorded once. Sequencing was performed on PBMCs or T cells enriched from blood (not recorded which). The receptors derive from a man aged 40-55 years in a cohort exposed to, infected with or recovered from COVID-19 (not recorded which).

V usage is TRBV6-5 and J usage is TRBJ1-4; possible D gene TRBD1, 6 bases. Trimming cost V 6 bases and J 2 bases, with 10 bases left between them. Germline lookup yields CDR1 MNHEY and CDR2 SVGAGI. This CDR3 comprises 14 residues. The CDR3 DNA is TGTGCCAGCAGAAGGACAGCTACTAATGAAAAACTGTTTTTT. Translating it yields CASRRTATNEKLFF.

This CDR3 reads CASSSGSGDGYTF. The CDR3 nucleotides are TGTGCCAGTAGTTCGGGGTCAGGGGATGGCTACACCTTC. This chain joins TRBV19 and TRBJ1-2; D perhaps matches TRBD1 (6 bases). This CDR3 comprises 13 residues. V gave up 5 bases and J gave up 6 bases, with 13 bases separating them. Germline CDR1 is LNHDA and CDR2 is SQIVND (reference sequence).

The chain has TRBV6-5 and TRBJ1-5; unclear D gene. The ends were cut back, 7 bases at V and 1 base at J, with 14 bases in the middle. The CDR3 loop spans 15 amino acids. Germline CDR1 reads MNHEY; CDR2 reads SVGAGI. The CDR3 nucleotides read TGTGCCAGCACTCTAGGCGGGCAAAGCAATCAGCCCCAGCATTTT. This translates into CASTLGGQSNQPQHF.